This TCR beta chain is drawn from a study of T cell repertoires in cytomegalovirus infection. Study-level information: Well-studied HLA-B-restricted CMV epitopes were used in the study alongside recently identified HLA-C-restricted ones. Evidence of both CMV infection and a matching HLA type came from public TCR beta signatures.

This CDR3 spans 13 amino acids. CDR1 and CDR2 from the germline V gene are MNHEY and SVGEGT. The ends were cut back, 0 bases at V and 3 bases at J, with 6 bases in the middle. Study results and caveats: People with CMV and the relevant HLA were identified by cumulative public TCR beta family frequency. Predominance within the ex vivo response was attributable to HLA-C-restricted CMV-specific TCR beta clonotypes.

In this sample, this clonotype turned up a few times. Its target is not known. TCRdb independently ran MiXCR on the reads; one entry per CDR3 protein. The table records 350,000 to 400,000 distinct CDR3 sequences, about 35% of them present only once. The sequences come from cultured PBMCs, collected from culture after CMV antigen stimulation. The V call is TRBV6-2 or TRBV6-3, the J call TRBJ2-7; D not certain. This receptor was obtained from a human donor in good health (CMV status not recorded). Some clones in this sample may be carry-over from other donors' samples. The DNA for the CDR3 is TGTGCCAGCAGTTACTCCTCCAGCTACGAGCAGTACGTC. As protein: CASSYSSSYEQYV.